A single sample gave rise to the 4 T cell receptor beta chains below, sequenced in a study of cytomegalovirus exposure and HLA in healthy donors. Amplification used 60 Vbeta primers and 13 Jbeta primers. The repertoire was sequenced with immunoSEQ multiplex PCR; TCRdb's copy has only in-frame clones and lacks some. Of about 160,000 clones listed, 84% were seen once; the top ten hold about 6%. The source material was PBMCs. The origin of the receptors is a man between 45 and 60 years old in good health and CMV-seropositive.

V is TRBV6-5 and J is TRBJ2-7, with 9 bases aligning to TRBD1. Germline V gene sequence: CDR1 MNHEY, CDR2 SVGAGI. The CDR3 has 14 residues. V lost 6 bases, J lost 6 bases, and 9 bases stayed unmatched. The CDR3 region is CASSPGQGGGEQYF. The CDR3 nucleotides read TGTGCCAGCAGCCCGGGACAGGGAGGAGGCGAGCAGTACTTC.

The chain has TRBV28 and TRBJ2-2; D not resolved. This CDR3 is built from 14 residues. Between the trimmed V and J ends, which lost 8 bases and 5 bases, there was a span of 15 bases. Germline CDR1 MDHEN, CDR2 SYDVKM. The CDR3 spells CASLIRGGTGELFF. CDR3 nucleotide sequence: TGTGCCAGCTTGATCCGAGGTGGGACCGGGGAGCTGTTTTTT.

This rearrangement joins TRBV6-5 to TRBJ1-2, with a possible D match to TRBD1 (5 bases). Germline CDR1 is MNHEY and CDR2 is SVGAGI. The CDR3 has 12 residues. V was clipped by 5 bases and J by 6 bases, with 10 bases between them. CDR3: CASSAWGDGYTF. CDR3 in DNA: TGTGCCAGCAGTGCCTGGGGGGATGGCTACACCTTC.

The gene calls are TRBV30 and TRBJ2-3; the D is unclear. Trimming stripped 2 bases from V and 6 bases from J, with 6 bases between. Germline-derived CDR1 and CDR2 are GTSNPN and SVGIG (reference sequence). The CDR3 length is 11 residues. The chain's CDR3 is CAWSSLDTQYF. CDR3 in DNA: TGTGCCTGGAGTTCACTCGATACGCAGTATTTT.